The rows below give T cell receptor beta chains drawn from one sample of a study of immune characteristics of hereditary and idiopathic chronic pancreatitis. Clones were read by immunoSEQ multiplex PCR, and TCRdb kept only the in-frame ones, dropping some. The sample includes about 14,000 clones, around 79% seen only once; the top ten take about 14%. The sample comprised pancreas tissue with hereditary chronic pancreatitis. These receptors were taken from a human donor with chronic pancreatitis. The CDR3 runs from the conserved cysteine through the conserved F or W. Each record gives: CDR3 length, V gene, D gene, J gene, clone size, CDR3 protein, CDR3 DNA. The D gene is left open where the match is weak. The size of a clone is reported for some rows only, either as once, few or many, or as a class for expanded clones.

>12|TRBV28|.|TRBJ2-7|medium-sized
CASSGDSYEQYF
TGTGCCAGCAGTGGTGACTCGTACGAGCAGTACTTC
>15|TRBV2|TRBD1|TRBJ1-5|.
CASSKGQGAGQPQHF
TGTGCCAGCAGTAAGGGACAGGGGGCAGGTCAGCCCCAGCATTTT
>14|TRBV7-8|.|TRBJ2-7|.
CASSLARRGYEQYF
TGTGCCAGCAGCTTAGCGAGGAGGGGGTACGAGCAGTACTTC
>15|TRBV27|TRBD1|TRBJ2-7|.
CASSPVGQGAYEQYF
TGTGCCAGCAGCCCCGTAGGCCAGGGGGCCTACGAGCAGTACTTC
>14|TRBV14|.|TRBJ1-6|.
CASSPLIWPSPLHF
TGTGCCAGCAGCCCGTTAATCTGGCCTTCACCCCTCCACTTT
>18|TRBV27|TRBD1|TRBJ2-4|.
CASSLVGGQGFAENIQYF
TGTGCCAGCAGTTTGGTGGGGGGACAGGGGTTCGCGGAGAACATTCAGTACTTC
>16|TRBV5-1|TRBD2|TRBJ2-1|.
CASSTQTSGSASEQFF
TGCGCCAGCAGCACCCAGACTAGCGGGAGTGCGAGTGAGCAGTTCTTC
>14|TRBV6-6|TRBD1|TRBJ1-3|.
CASTTDRVGNTIYF
TGTGCCAGCACCACGGACAGGGTTGGAAACACCATATATTTT
>17|TRBV28|.|TRBJ2-5|.
CASSQMGAWKGPETQYF
TGTGCCAGCAGCCAAATGGGTGCTTGGAAGGGCCCAGAGACCCAGTACTTC
>12|TRBV13|TRBD1|TRBJ1-1|.
CASSQQGAEAFF
TGTGCCAGCAGCCAACAGGGGGCTGAAGCTTTCTTT
>13|TRBV28|.|TRBJ2-7|.
CASRDQQSYEQYF
TGTGCCAGCAGGGACCAGCAATCCTACGAGCAGTACTTC
>17|TRBV7-8|.|TRBJ2-7|.
CASSLDRLVTSSYEQYF
TGTGCCAGCAGCTTAGACAGACTAGTGACAAGCTCCTACGAGCAGTACTTC
>15|TRBV6-4|.|TRBJ2-1|.
CASSEQGLPDNEQFF
TGTGCCAGCAGTGAACAGGGACTACCGGACAATGAGCAGTTCTTC
>15|TRBV5-8|.|TRBJ2-5|.
CASSLDPGLRYSQYF
TGTGCCAGCAGCTTGGACCCGGGACTCCGGTACTCCCAGTACTTC
>15|TRBV27|TRBD2|TRBJ2-1|once
CASRQREDPIYEQFF
TGTGCCAGCAGACAGCGGGAGGACCCGATCTATGAGCAGTTCTTC
>15|TRBV5-6|.|TRBJ1-2|.
CASSLRAVSNYGYTF
TGTGCCAGCAGCTTGCGGGCAGTTAGTAACTATGGCTACACCTTC
>16|TRBV28|TRBD1|TRBJ2-7|.
CASIPSPGQGAYEQYF
TGTGCCAGCATCCCATCTCCGGGACAGGGAGCCTACGAGCAGTACTTC
>11|TRBV6-1|.|TRBJ1-2|.
CASSESYGYTF
TGTGCCAGCAGTGAAAGCTATGGCTACACCTTC
>16|TRBV30|TRBD1|TRBJ1-6|.
CAWSQGTGGRNSPLHF
TGTGCCTGGAGCCAAGGGACAGGGGGGAGAAATTCACCCCTCCACTTT
>15|TRBV2|.|TRBJ1-6|.
CASKVIDSHNSPLHF
TGTGCCAGCAAGGTGATCGACAGCCATAATTCACCCCTCCACTTT
>16|TRBV4-1|.|TRBJ1-6|.
CASSQTGGNFNSPLHF
TGCGCCAGCAGTCAGACAGGAGGGAACTTTAATTCACCCCTCCACTTT
>15|TRBV5-1|TRBD2|TRBJ2-2|.
CASSPTGGNTGELFF
TGCGCCAGCAGCCCTACGGGAGGGAACACCGGGGAGCTGTTTTTT
>15|TRBV28|TRBD1|TRBJ2-7|.
CASRSPGGAVYEQYF
TGTGCCAGCAGGTCCCCAGGGGGAGCCGTCTACGAGCAGTACTTC
>15|TRBV10-2|.|TRBJ1-5|.
CASSPTESGNQPQHF
TGCGCCAGCAGCCCCACCGAGAGCGGCAATCAGCCCCAGCATTTT